The 28 T cell receptor beta chains listed next were all sequenced from one sample in a study of blood T cells in healthy people across ages. A second PCR, run for 7 to 11 cycles, used a sample-barcoded 5' primer plus a J-beta primer mix. TCRdb reprocessed the 5' RACE reads with MiXCR, giving one entry per CDR3 protein. Among approximately 800,000 distinct CDR3 sequences listed, 62% were seen once. Sequencing used blood. Source of these receptors: a man aged 25 to 45 in good health.

The J gene is TRBJ2-2, the V gene TRBV20-1, with TRBD1 as a possible D gene (6 bases). CDR3 size: 15 residues. Germline CDR1 and CDR2: DFQATT and SNEGSKA (reference sequence). Trimming stripped 2 bases from V and 0 bases from J, with 10 bases between. The CDR3 region is CSARHTGPNTGELFF. As DNA, the CDR3 is TGCAGTGCTAGACATACAGGGCCGAACACCGGGGAGCTGTTTTTT.

The chain carries TRBV12-3 or TRBV12-4 and TRBJ2-3; TRBD2 agrees at 14 bases. After removal of 3 bases from V and 3 bases from J, the junction contained 2 bases not matched to a gene. The CDR3 loop spans 16 amino acids. Written as DNA, the CDR3 is TGTGCCAGCAGTTTGGGACTAGCGGGGGAAACAGATACGCAGTATTTT. This gives the protein CASSLGLAGETDTQYF.

The chain couples TRBV9 to TRBJ2-1, with D possibly TRBD2 on 5 matching bases. Germline V gives CDR1 SGDLS, CDR2 YYNGEE. Trimming took off 2 bases at V and 6 bases at J, with 12 bases between the two ends. This CDR3 comprises 14 residues. The CDR3 coding sequence is TGTGCCAGCAGCGTGAGGGCCGACCTCAATGAGCAGTTCTTC. Translated: CASSVRADLNEQFF.

This clonotype occurred many times. The chain carries TRBV7-2 and TRBJ1-2; 10 bases are shared with TRBD1. Per germline, CDR1 SGHTA and CDR2 FQGNSA. V dropped 5 bases and J dropped 0; count of bases not matched to a gene: 9. The length of the CDR3 is 17 residues. The CDR3 DNA is TGTGCCAGCAGCCCTCCGGGACAGGGGTCGGCTAACTATGGCTACACCTTC. It specifies CASSPPGQGSANYGYTF. Complete variable domain (other parts from reference TRBV7-2 and TRBJ1-2): GAGVSQSPSNKVTEKGKDVELRCDPISGHTALYWYRQSLGQGLEFLIYFQGNSAPDKSGLPSDRFSAERTGGSVSTLTIQRTQQEDSAVYLCASSPPGQGSANYGYTFGSGTRLTVV.

V gene TRBV6-4 combines with J gene TRBJ2-2; D may be TRBD1 or TRBD2 (5 bases each). Germline V CDR1 and CDR2: MRHNA, SNTAGT. With 2 bases removed from V and 4 bases from J, the gap between germline ends came to 11 bases. This CDR3 has 15 amino acids. The CDR3 region has the DNA TGTGCCAGCAGTGACGGGACCCTTGGCACCGGGGAGCTGTTTTTT. Encoded protein: CASSDGTLGTGELFF.

The rearrangement uses TRBV12-3 or TRBV12-4 and TRBJ2-5; D is perhaps TRBD1 or TRBD2 (5 bases each). This CDR3 is 14 amino acids long. The germline V and J ends were trimmed by 3 bases and 5 bases, with 13 bases remaining between them. CDR3 in DNA: TGTGCCAGCAGTTTGAGAGGGGCCGGGGAGACCCAGTACTTC. Amino acid sequence: CASSLRGAGETQYF.

The chain has TRBV9 and TRBJ1-2; 7 bases fit TRBD1. The CDR3 loop spans 13 amino acids. Germline loops: CDR1 SGDLS, CDR2 YYNGEE. Trimming cost V 8 bases and J 0 bases; bases outside gene matches: 4. In DNA form, the CDR3 reads TGTGCCAGTATGGGACAGACTAACTATGGCTACACCTTC. Protein product: CASMGQTNYGYTF.

The CDR3 DNA reads as TGCAGCGGGCGGGGGGGCTCCTACAATGAGCAGTTCTTC. Residues: CSGRGGSYNEQFF. The V call is TRBV29-1, the J call TRBJ2-1, with 9 bases identical to TRBD2. CDR3 size: 13 residues. Per the germline V gene, CDR1 is SQVTM and CDR2 is ANQGSEA. The junction had 1 base not matched to a gene; V was cut back by 7 bases and J by 0 bases.

This clonotype was detected a few times. The V call is TRBV28, the J call TRBJ2-3; D is perhaps TRBD2 (5 bases). Germline CDR1 MDHEN, CDR2 SYDVKM. This CDR3 has 16 amino acids. V shed 2 bases and J shed 0 bases, with 12 bases lying between them. The CDR3 DNA follows: TGTGCCAGCAGTTTAGGCGGAGCGGCTAGCACAGATACGCAGTATTTT. It codes for CASSLGGAASTDTQYF. Filled out from reference TRBV28 and TRBJ2-3, the complete variable domain reads DVKVTQSSRYLVKRTGEKVFLECVQDMDHENMFWYRQDPGLGLRLIYFSYDVKMKEKGDIPEGYSVSREKKERFSLILESASTNQTSMYLCASSLGGAASTDTQYFGPGTRLTVL.

This clonotype was observed a handful of times. The CDR3 loop is CASSQAGAQSNTGELFF. The CDR3 bases are TGCGCCAGCAGCCAAGCAGGGGCGCAGTCGAACACCGGGGAGCTGTTTTTT. The chain combines TRBV4-1 with TRBJ2-2, with D perhaps TRBD1 (6 bases). The length of the CDR3 is 17 residues. The germline V gene encodes CDR1 MGHRA and CDR2 YSYEKL. Trimming cost V 1 base and J 0 bases, with 12 bases left between them.

V usage is TRBV4-1 and J usage is TRBJ2-6; D gene ambiguous. V shed 0 bases and J shed 0 bases, with 6 bases lying between them. Germline values: CDR1 MGHRA, CDR2 YSYEKL. The CDR3 loop spans 16 amino acids. The CDR3 loop is CASSQETDSGANVLTF. The CDR3 nucleotides read TGCGCCAGCAGCCAAGAAACGGACTCTGGGGCCAACGTCCTGACTTTC.

The genes are TRBV27 and TRBJ2-1; no firm D call. The germline CDR1 and CDR2 sequences are MNHEY and SMNVEV (reference sequence). V gave up 3 bases and J gave up 3 bases, with 6 bases separating them. The CDR3 is 13 amino acids. CDR3 residues: CASSFALYNEQFF. In DNA, the CDR3 is TGTGCCAGCAGTTTCGCCCTCTACAATGAGCAGTTCTTC.

The chain joins TRBV28 to TRBJ1-1, with 7 bases that match TRBD1. CDR1 and CDR2 (germline): MDHEN, SYDVKM. J was trimmed by 1 base and V by 5 bases; bases with no gene match: 10. There are 16 residues in the CDR3. The CDR3 region is CASSPPGQARNTEAFF. The CDR3 DNA reads TGTGCCAGCAGTCCTCCCGGACAGGCCAGGAACACTGAAGCTTTCTTT.

The V call is TRBV20-1, the J call TRBJ2-5, with TRBD2 identical over 7 bases. The CDR3 runs 15 residues. J gave up 2 bases and V 3 bases, and 9 bases lay outside the gene matches. Germline V gives CDR1 DFQATT, CDR2 SNEGSKA (reference sequence). CDR3 nucleotides: TGCAGTGCTAGTCTTGGGCGGGGACTACAAGAGACCCAGTACTTC. Encoded protein: CSASLGRGLQETQYF.

The rearrangement joins TRBV6-2 or TRBV6-3 to TRBJ1-2, with D maybe TRBD1 (5 bases). Germline V gives CDR1 MNHEY, CDR2 SVGEGT. The CDR3 loop spans 15 amino acids. V was pared by 2 bases and J by 4 bases, with 14 bases between. The DNA of the CDR3 is TGTGCCAGCAGTTACATCGCCCCCGGGGGCTATGGCTACACCTTC. The encoded protein is CASSYIAPGGYGYTF.

V usage is TRBV29-1 and J usage is TRBJ2-3; D unresolved. The V gene's germline CDR1 is SQVTM and CDR2 ANQGSEA. The CDR3 is 13 residues long. V shed 3 bases and J shed 0 bases, with 7 bases lying between them. CDR3 in amino acids: CSVDNGSTDTQYF. The CDR3 DNA is TGCAGCGTTGATAACGGTAGCACAGATACGCAGTATTTT.

The chain carries TRBV4-3 and TRBJ2-3, with D perhaps TRBD1 (5 bases). This CDR3 region has 16 residues. V lost 3 bases to trimming and J lost 2 bases, with 15 bases between them. Germline V gives CDR1 LGHNA, CDR2 YSLEER. The CDR3 nucleotides read TGCGCCAGCAGCCAGGTGACAGCCGGATTCACAGATACGCAGTATTTT. Residues: CASSQVTAGFTDTQYF.

This chain uses TRBV7-2 with TRBJ1-2; TRBD1 might be the D (5 bases). Looked up from germline, CDR1 is SGHTA and CDR2 is FQGNSA. There are 14 residues in the CDR3. The V end was cut by 0 bases, the J end by 7 bases, with 12 bases between. The CDR3 bases are TGTGCCAGCAGCTTAGCTCAACCTAGGGGTGGCTACACCTTC. The encoded protein is CASSLAQPRGGYTF.

There are a few counts of this clonotype. The CDR3: CASSLAWGTRYNEQFF. CDR3 sequence (DNA): TGCGCCAGCAGCTTGGCCTGGGGGACAAGGTACAATGAGCAGTTCTTC. The V call is TRBV5-1, the J call TRBJ2-1, with a weak D call TRBD1 (6 bases). This CDR3 is 16 amino acids long. The germline V gene has CDR1 SGHRS and CDR2 YFSETQ. Trimming removed 0 bases from V and 4 bases from J, with 14 bases in between.

CDR3 amino acids: CASSLWGGRTDTQYF. The DNA for the CDR3 is TGTGCCAGCAGTTTATGGGGGGGTCGGACAGATACGCAGTATTTT. The V call is TRBV27, the J call TRBJ2-3; TRBD2 aligns across 7 bases. V lost 1 base and J lost 3; bases outside the gene matches: 4. The germline V gene encodes CDR1 MNHEY and CDR2 SMNVEV (reference sequence). This CDR3 has 15 residues.

The chain carries TRBV20-1 and TRBJ1-2; 12 bases map to TRBD1. This CDR3 is 18 amino acids long. Germline V gives CDR1 DFQATT, CDR2 SNEGSKA (reference sequence). Germline trimming cut 6 bases from V and 0 bases from J; bases unmatched to any gene: 14. CDR3 in DNA: TGCAGTGCCGAGAGGGCGGGACAGGGGGCCCTATCTAACTATGGCTACACCTTC. It specifies CSAERAGQGALSNYGYTF.

The rearrangement uses TRBV5-4 and TRBJ2-4, with 7 positions matching TRBD1. The better agreement between TRBJ2-7 and the DNA end casts doubt on the J call. The CDR3 covers 14 residues. The germline V gene has CDR1 SGHNT and CDR2 YYREEE (reference sequence). As DNA, the CDR3 is TGTGCCAGCAGCAACCGGGACAGATACTACGAGCAGTACTTC. It encodes CASSNRDRYYEQYF.

This rearrangement joins TRBV11-1 to TRBJ2-4; D tentatively reads TRBD1 or TRBD2 (6 bases each). The DNA end lines up better with TRBJ2-7; the J call may be wrong. Looked up from germline, CDR1 is SGHAT and CDR2 is FQDESV (reference sequence). CDR3 length equals 17 residues. The CDR3 region is CASSKMIGGRPPYEQYF. The CDR3, as DNA: TGTGCCAGCAGCAAGATGATAGGGGGGCGTCCTCCCTACGAGCAGTACTTC.

This clonotype has only one observation. The V call is TRBV9, the J call TRBJ2-1, with D perhaps matching TRBD2 (6 bases). The end of the DNA aligns better with TRBJ2-7, so the J call may be wrong. Germline V lookup: CDR1 SGDLS, CDR2 YYNGEE. The CDR3 is 14 amino acids. CDR3: CASSAGSSYNEQYF. In nucleotides, the CDR3 is TGTGCCAGCAGCGCCGGGAGCTCCTACAATGAGCAGTACTTC.

The chain has TRBV20-1 and TRBJ2-7, with D perhaps given as TRBD1 or TRBD2 (5 bases each). The V end lost 6 bases, the J end lost 0 bases, and 15 bases lay between the germline ends. CDR3 size: 14 residues. Germline V gene lookup returns CDR1 DFQATT and CDR2 SNEGSKA (reference sequence). The DNA of the CDR3 is TGCAGTGCCCTAACAGGACTCGGCTCCTACGAGCAGTACTTC. Amino acid sequence: CSALTGLGSYEQYF.

The rearrangement links TRBV6-2 or TRBV6-3 to TRBJ2-4, with TRBD1 matching over 12 bases. The DNA end is a closer match to TRBJ2-7, so the J assignment may be wrong. Germline V gives CDR1 MNHEY, CDR2 SVGEGT. The CDR3 spans 15 residues. The CDR3 nucleotides are TGTGCCAGCAGGACAGGGGACAGGGGGCTGTACGAGCAGTACTTC. Translating gives CASRTGDRGLYEQYF.

The CDR3 DNA reads TGTGCCAGCAGCCTGTCAGACAGGGGAAAACTGTTTTTT. Translated: CASSLSDRGKLFF. V and J are TRBV13 and TRBJ1-4; TRBD1 matches 8 bases. CDR1 PRHDT and CDR2 FYEKMQ come from the germline V gene (reference sequence). The V and J ends lost 5 bases and 10 bases, in that order; junction bases with no gene match: 6. The CDR3 loop spans 13 amino acids.

V and J are TRBV3-1 and TRBJ2-5; no clear D gene. The germline CDR1 and CDR2 sequences are LGHDT and YNNKEL (reference sequence). The CDR3 is made up of 14 amino acids. V shed 0 bases and J shed 5 bases, with 10 bases lying between them. CDR3 nucleotides: TGTGCCAGCAGCCAAGAAGGTAGCAGGGAGACCCAGTACTTC. Its protein product is CASSQEGSRETQYF.